A single sample is the source of the 2 T cell receptor beta chains below, sequenced in a study of T-cell memory formation after mild COVID-19. TCRdb fed the 5' RACE reads into MiXCR, producing one record per CDR3 protein. The sample holds 300,000 to 400,000 distinct CDR3 sequences, around 15% seen once. The sample comprised PBMCs or a T cell subset sorted from them (not recorded which). These receptors originate from a man between 18 and 35 years old who had mild COVID-19 (a few samples of this study predate the infection). Cell type and time point are not known.

The chain joins TRBV6-2 or TRBV6-3 to TRBJ1-2; unclear D gene. The CDR3 consists of 15 residues. In germline, CDR1 is MNHEY, CDR2 SVGEGT. V was clipped by 6 bases and J by 6 bases, with 20 bases between them. CDR3 in DNA: TGTGCCAGCAGCCCCCGAGGGAGCGGGGTACATGGCTACACCTTC. This translates into CASSPRGSGVHGYTF.

CDR3 loop: CASSVEQSQSLFYTGELFF. DNA for the CDR3: TGTGCCAGCAGCGTAGAACAGTCCCAGTCGCTATTTTACACCGGGGAGCTGTTTTTT. The chain links TRBV9 to TRBJ2-2; D remains unclear. CDR1 and CDR2 from the germline V gene are SGDLS and YYNGEE. CDR3 length: 19 residues. With 0 bases removed from V and 3 bases from J, the gap between germline ends came to 21 bases.